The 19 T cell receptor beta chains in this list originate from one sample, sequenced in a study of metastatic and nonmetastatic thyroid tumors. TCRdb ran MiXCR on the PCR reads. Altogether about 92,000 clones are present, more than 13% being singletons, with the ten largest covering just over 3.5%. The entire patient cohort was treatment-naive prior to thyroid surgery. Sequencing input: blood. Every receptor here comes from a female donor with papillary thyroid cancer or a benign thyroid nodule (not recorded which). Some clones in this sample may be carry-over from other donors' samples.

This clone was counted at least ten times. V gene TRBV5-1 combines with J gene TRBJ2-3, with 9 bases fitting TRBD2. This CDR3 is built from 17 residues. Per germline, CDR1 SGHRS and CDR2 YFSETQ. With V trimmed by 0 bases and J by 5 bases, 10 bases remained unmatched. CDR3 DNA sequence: TGCGCCAGCAGCTTGGATCCGGCGGGGGGGCCACAAGATACGCAGTATTTT. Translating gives CASSLDPAGGPQDTQYF. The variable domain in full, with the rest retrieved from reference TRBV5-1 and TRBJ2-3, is KAGVTQTPRYLIKTRGQQVTLSCSPISGHRSVSWYQQTPGQGLQFLFEYFSETQRNKGNFPGRFSGRQFSNSRSEMNVSTLELGDSALYLCASSLDPAGGPQDTQYFGPGTRLTVL.

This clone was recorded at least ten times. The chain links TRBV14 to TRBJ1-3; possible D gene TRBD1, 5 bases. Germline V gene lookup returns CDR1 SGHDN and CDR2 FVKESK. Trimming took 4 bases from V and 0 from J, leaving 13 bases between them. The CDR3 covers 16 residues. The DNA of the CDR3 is TGTGCCAGCAGCCTCCGGGACCCTGGCTCTGGAAACACCATATATTTT. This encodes CASSLRDPGSGNTIYF.

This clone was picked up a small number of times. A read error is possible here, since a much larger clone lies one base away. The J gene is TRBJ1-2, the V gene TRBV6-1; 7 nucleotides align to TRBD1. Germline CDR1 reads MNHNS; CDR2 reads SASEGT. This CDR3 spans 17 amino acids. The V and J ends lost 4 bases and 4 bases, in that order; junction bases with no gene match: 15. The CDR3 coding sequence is TGTGCCAGCAGTGGAGGGGGCACACGCATGGCCGGCTATGGCTACACCTTC. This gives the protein CASSGGGTRMAGYGYTF.

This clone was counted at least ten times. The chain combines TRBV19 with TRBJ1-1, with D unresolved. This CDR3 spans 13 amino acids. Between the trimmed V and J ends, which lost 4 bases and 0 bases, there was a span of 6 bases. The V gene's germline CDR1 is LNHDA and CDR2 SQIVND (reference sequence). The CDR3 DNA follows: TGTGCCAGTAGTACTAAGATGAACACTGAAGCTTTCTTT. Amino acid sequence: CASSTKMNTEAFF.

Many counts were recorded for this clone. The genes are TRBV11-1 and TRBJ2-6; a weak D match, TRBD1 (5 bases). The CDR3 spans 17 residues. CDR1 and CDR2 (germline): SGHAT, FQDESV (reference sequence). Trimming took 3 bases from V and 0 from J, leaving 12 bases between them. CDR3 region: CASSFYRFGSGANVLTF. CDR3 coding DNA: TGTGCCAGCAGCTTTTACAGGTTCGGCTCTGGGGCCAACGTCCTGACTTTC.

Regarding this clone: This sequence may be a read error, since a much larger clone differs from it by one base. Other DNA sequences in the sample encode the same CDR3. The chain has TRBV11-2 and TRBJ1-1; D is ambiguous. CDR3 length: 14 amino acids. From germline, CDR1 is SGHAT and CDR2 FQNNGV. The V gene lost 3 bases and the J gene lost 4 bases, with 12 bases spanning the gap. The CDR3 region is CASSFGAGSTEAFF. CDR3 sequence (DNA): TGTGCCAGCAGCTTCGGTGCGGGTAGCACTGAAGCTTTCTTT.

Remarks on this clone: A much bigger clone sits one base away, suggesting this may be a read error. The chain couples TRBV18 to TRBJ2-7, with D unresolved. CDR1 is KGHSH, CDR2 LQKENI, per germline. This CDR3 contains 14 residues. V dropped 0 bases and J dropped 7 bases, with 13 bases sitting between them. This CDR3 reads CASSPPMGFNEQYF. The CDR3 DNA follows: TGTGCCAGCTCACCACCGATGGGGTTCAATGAGCAGTACTTC.

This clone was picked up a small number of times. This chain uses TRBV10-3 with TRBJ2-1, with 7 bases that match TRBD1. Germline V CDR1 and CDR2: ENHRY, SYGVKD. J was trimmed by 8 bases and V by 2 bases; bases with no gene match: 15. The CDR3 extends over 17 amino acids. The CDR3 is CAISETAGTVGLDEQFF. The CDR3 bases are TGTGCCATCAGTGAGACCGCCGGGACAGTGGGCTTGGATGAGCAGTTCTTC.

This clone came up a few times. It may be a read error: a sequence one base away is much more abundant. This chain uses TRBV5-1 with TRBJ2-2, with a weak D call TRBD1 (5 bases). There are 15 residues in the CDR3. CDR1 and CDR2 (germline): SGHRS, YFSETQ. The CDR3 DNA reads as TGCGCCAGCAACTTGAGGACATTGAACACCGGGGAGCTGTTTTTT. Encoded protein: CASNLRTLNTGELFF.

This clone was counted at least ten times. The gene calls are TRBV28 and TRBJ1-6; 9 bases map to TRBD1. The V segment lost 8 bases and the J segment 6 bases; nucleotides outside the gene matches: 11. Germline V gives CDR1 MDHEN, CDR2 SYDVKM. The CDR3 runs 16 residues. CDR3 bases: TGTGCCAGCTACGAATCCGGGACAGGGTCTAATTCACCCCTCCACTTT. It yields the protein CASYESGTGSNSPLHF.

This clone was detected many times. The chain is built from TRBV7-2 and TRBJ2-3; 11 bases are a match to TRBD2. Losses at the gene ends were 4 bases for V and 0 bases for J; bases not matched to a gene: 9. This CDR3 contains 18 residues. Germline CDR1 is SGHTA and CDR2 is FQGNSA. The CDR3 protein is CASSSRPTSGGSTDTQYF. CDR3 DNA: TGTGCCAGCAGCTCCCGTCCAACTAGCGGGGGTAGCACAGATACGCAGTATTTT.

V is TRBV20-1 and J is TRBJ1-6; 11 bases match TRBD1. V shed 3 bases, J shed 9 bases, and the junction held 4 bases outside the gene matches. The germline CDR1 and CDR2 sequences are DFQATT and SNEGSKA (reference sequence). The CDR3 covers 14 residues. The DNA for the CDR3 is TGCAGTGCTAGCACCGGGACAGGGGGTTCACCCCTCCACTTT. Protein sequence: CSASTGTGGSPLHF.

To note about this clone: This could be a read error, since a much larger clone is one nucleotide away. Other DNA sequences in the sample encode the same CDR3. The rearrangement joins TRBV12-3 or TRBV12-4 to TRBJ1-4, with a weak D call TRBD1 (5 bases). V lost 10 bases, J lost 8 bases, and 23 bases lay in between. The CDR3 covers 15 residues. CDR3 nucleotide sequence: TGTGCCACCCGTCCGGGTCTTAACGAGGGGGAAAAACTGTTTTTT. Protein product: CATRPGLNEGEKLFF.

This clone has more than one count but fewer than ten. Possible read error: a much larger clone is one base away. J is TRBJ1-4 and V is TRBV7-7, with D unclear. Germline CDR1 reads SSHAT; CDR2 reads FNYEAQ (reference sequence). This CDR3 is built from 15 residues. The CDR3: CASSLGSGGNEKLFF. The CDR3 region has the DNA TGTGCTAGCAGCTTAGGCAGCGGAGGTAATGAAAAACTGTTTTTT.

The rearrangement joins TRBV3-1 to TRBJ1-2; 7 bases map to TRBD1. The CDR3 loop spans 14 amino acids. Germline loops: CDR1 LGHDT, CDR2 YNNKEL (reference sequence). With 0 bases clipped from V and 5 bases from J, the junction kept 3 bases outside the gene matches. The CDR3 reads CASSQEGGNYGYTF. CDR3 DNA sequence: TGTGCCAGCAGCCAAGAAGGGGGCAATTATGGCTACACCTTC.

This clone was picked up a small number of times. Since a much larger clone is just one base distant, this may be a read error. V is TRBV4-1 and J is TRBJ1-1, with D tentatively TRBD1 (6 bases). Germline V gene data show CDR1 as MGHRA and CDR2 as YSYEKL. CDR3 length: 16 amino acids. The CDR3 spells CASSQDPGVMNTDAFF. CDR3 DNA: TGCGCCAGCAGCCAAGATCCAGGGGTTATGAACACTGATGCTTTCTTT.

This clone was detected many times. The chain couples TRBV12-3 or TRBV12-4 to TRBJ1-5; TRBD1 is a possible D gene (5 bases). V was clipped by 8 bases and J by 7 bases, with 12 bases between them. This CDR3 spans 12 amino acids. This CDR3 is CASGGVGQPQHF. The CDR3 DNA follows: TGTGCCAGCGGGGGGGTTGGGCAGCCCCAGCATTTT.

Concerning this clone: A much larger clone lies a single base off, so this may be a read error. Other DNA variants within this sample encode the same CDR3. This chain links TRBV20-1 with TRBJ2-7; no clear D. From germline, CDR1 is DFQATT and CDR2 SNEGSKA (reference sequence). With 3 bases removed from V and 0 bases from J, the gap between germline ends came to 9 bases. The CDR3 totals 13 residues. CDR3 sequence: CSARDIYSYEQYF. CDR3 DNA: TGCAGTGCTAGGGATATCTACTCCTACGAGCAGTACTTC.

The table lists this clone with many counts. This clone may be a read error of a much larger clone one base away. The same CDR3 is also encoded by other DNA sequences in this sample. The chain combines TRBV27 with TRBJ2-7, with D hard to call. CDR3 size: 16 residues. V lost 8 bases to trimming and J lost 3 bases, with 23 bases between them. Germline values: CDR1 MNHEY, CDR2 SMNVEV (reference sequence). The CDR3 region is CASSRFASGINYEQYF. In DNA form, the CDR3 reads TGTGCCAGCTCCCGGTTCGCTAGTGGCATCAACTACGAGCAGTACTTC.